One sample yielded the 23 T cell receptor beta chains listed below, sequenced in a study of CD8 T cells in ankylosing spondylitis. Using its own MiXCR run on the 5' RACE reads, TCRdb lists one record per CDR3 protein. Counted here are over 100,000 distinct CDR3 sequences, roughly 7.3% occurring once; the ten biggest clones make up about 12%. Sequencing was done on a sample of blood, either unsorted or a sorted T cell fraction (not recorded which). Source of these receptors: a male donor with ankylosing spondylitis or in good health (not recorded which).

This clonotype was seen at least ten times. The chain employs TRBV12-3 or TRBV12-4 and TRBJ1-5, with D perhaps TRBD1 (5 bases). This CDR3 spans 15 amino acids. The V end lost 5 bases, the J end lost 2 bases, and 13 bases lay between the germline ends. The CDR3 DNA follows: TGTGCCAGCAGTCCAGACAGTTGGGGCAATCAGCCCCAGCATTTT. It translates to CASSPDSWGNQPQHF.

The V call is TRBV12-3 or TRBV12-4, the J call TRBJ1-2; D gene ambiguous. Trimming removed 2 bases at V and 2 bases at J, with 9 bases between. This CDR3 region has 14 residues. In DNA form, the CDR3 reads TGTGCCAGCAGTTTATCGGCGGTCAACTATGGCTACACCTTC. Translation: CASSLSAVNYGYTF.

In DNA, the CDR3 is TGTGCCAGCAGCTTAACAGGACTAGCAAACTCCGAGCAGTACTTC. It is translated as CASSLTGLANSEQYF. The chain links TRBV7-9 to TRBJ2-7, with 8 bases matching TRBD2. The CDR3 contains 15 residues. V dropped 2 bases and J dropped 6; count of bases not matched to a gene: 9. CDR1 is SEHNR, CDR2 FQNEAQ, per germline (reference sequence).

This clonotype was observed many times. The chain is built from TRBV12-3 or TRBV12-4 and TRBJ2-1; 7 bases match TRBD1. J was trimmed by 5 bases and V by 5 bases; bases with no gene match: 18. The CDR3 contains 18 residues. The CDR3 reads CASSPVGTDPGKHNEQFF. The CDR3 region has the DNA TGTGCCAGCAGTCCAGTCGGGACAGACCCAGGAAAACACAATGAGCAGTTCTTC.

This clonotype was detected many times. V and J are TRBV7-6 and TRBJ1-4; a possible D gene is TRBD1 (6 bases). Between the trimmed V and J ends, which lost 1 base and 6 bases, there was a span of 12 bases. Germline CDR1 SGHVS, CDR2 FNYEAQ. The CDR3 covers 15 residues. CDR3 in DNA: TGTGCCAGCAGCTTAGTCTATAGGGGGGATGAAAAACTGTTTTTT. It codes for CASSLVYRGDEKLFF.

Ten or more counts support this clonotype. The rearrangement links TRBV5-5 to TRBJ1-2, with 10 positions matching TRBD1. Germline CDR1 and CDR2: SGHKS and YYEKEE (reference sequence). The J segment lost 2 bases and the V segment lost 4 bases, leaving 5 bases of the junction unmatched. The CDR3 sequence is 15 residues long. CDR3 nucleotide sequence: TGTGCCAGCAGCCCCGGACAGGGGGGGAACTATGGCTACACCTTC. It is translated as CASSPGQGGNYGYTF.

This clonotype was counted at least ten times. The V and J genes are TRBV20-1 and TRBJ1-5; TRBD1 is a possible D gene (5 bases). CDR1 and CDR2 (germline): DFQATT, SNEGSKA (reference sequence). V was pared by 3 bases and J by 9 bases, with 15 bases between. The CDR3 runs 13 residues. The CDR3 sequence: CSASVTGIMPQHF. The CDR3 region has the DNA TGCAGTGCTAGTGTCACAGGAATAATGCCCCAGCATTTT.

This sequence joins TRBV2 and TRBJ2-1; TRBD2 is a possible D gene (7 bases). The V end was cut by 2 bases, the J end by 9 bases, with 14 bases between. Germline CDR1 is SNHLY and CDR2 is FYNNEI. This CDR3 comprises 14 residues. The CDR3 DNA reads TGTGCCAGCAGTGAACGGTCGGGGGGCCCTGAGCAGTTCTTC. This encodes CASSERSGGPEQFF.

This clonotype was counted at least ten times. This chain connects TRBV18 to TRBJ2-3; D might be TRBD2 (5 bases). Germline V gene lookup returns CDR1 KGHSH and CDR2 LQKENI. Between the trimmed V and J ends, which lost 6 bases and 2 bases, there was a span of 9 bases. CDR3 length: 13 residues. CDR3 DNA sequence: TGTGCCAGCTCTCCGGAGGACACAGATACGCAGTATTTT. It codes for CASSPEDTDTQYF.

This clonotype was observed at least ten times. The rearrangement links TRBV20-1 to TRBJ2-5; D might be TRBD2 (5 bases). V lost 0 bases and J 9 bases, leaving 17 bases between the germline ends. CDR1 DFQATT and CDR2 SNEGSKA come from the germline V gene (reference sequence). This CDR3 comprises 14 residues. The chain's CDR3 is CSARDISGQRAQYF. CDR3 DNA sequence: TGCAGTGCTAGAGATATCAGCGGCCAACGAGCCCAGTACTTC.

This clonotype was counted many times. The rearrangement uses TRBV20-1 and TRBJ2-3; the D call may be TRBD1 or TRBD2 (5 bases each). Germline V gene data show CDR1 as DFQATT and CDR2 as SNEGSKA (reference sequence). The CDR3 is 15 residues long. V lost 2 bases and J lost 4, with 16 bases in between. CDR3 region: CSARRPPGRSDTQYF. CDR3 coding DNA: TGCAGTGCTAGACGCCCTCCGGGACGATCAGATACGCAGTATTTT.

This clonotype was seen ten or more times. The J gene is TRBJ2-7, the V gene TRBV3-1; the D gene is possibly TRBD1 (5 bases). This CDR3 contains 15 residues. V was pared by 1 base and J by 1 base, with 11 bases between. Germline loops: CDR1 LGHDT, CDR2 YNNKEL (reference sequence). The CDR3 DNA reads TGTGCCAGCAGCCAAGGGGGCGAGTTTTCCTACGAGCAGTACTTC. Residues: CASSQGGEFSYEQYF.

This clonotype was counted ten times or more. In DNA form, the CDR3 reads TGTGCCAGTAGTATACAAGTTGCTAACTATGGCTACACCTTC. Translated, it gives CASSIQVANYGYTF. The rearrangement joins TRBV19 to TRBJ1-2, with no clear D. Between the trimmed V and J ends, which lost 2 bases and 0 bases, there was a span of 7 bases. Germline CDR1 LNHDA, CDR2 SQIVND (reference sequence). There are 14 residues in the CDR3. Full variable domain (missing parts from reference TRBV19 and TRBJ1-2): DGGITQSPKYLFRKEGQNVTLSCEQNLNHDAMYWYRQDPGQGLRLIYYSQIVNDFQKGDIAEGYSVSREKKESFPLTVTSAQKNPTAFYLCASSIQVANYGYTFGSGTRLTVV.

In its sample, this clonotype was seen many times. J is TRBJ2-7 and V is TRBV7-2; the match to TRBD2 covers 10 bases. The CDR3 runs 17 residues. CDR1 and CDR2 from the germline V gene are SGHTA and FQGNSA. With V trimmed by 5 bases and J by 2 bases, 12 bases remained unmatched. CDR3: CASSLNSILAGTYEQYF. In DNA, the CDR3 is TGTGCCAGCAGCCTCAATTCAATACTAGCGGGGACCTACGAGCAGTACTTC. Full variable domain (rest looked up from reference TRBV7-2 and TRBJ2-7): GAGVSQSPSNKVTEKGKDVELRCDPISGHTALYWYRQSLGQGLEFLIYFQGNSAPDKSGLPSDRFSAERTGGSVSTLTIQRTQQEDSAVYLCASSLNSILAGTYEQYFGPGTRLTVT.

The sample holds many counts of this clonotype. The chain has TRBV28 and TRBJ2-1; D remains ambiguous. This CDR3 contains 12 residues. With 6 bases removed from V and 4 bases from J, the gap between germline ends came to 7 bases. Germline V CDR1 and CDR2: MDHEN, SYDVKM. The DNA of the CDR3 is TGTGCCAGCAGGTCGGGTTACAATGAGCAGTTCTTC. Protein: CASRSGYNEQFF.

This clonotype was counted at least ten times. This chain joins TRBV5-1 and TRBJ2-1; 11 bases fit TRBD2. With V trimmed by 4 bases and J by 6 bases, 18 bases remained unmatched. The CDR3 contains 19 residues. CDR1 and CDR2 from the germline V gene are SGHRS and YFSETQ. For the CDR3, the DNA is TGCGCCAGCAGCCGAACTCAGAACTCACTAGCGGGAGTGGGCAATGAGCAGTTCTTC. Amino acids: CASSRTQNSLAGVGNEQFF.

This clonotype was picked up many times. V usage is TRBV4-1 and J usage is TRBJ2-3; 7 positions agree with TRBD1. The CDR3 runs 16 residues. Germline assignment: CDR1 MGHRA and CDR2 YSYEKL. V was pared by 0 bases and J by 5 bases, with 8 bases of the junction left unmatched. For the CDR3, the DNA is TGCGCCAGCAGCCAAGATGGGGACAGTACCAAAGATACGCAGTATTTT. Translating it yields CASSQDGDSTKDTQYF.

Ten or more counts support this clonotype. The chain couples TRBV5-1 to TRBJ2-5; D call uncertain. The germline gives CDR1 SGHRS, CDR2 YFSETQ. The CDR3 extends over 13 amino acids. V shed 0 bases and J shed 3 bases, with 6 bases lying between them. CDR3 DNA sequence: TGCGCCAGCAGCTTGGTAACAGAAGAGACCCAGTACTTC. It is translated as CASSLVTEETQYF.

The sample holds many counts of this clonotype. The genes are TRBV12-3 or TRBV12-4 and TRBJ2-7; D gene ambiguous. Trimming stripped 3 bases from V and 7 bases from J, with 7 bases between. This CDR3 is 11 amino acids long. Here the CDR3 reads CASSFLSEQYF. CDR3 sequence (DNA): TGTGCCAGCAGTTTTTTGAGTGAGCAGTACTTC.

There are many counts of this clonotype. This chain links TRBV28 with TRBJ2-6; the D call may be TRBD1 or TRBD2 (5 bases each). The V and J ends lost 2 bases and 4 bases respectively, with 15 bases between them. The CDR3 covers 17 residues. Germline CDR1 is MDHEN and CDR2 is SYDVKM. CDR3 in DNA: TGTGCCAGCAGTTTACGGGACGGCCGTCTCGGGGCCAACGTCCTGACTTTC. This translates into CASSLRDGRLGANVLTF.

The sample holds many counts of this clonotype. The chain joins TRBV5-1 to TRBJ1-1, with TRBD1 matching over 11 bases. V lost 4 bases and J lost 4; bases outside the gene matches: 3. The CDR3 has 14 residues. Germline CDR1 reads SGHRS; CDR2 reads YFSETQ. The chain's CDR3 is CASSTGTGGTEAFF. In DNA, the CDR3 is TGCGCCAGCAGCACAGGGACAGGGGGCACTGAAGCTTTCTTT.

The DNA for the CDR3 is TGTGCCAGCAGCCAACAACGGGGGGCCGTGGATACGCAGTATTTT. This codes for CASSQQRGAVDTQYF. This chain links TRBV3-1 with TRBJ2-3; D may be TRBD2 (7 bases). Looked up from germline, CDR1 is LGHDT and CDR2 is YNNKEL (reference sequence). Trimming cost V 2 bases and J 6 bases, with 15 bases left between them. CDR3 length equals 15 residues.

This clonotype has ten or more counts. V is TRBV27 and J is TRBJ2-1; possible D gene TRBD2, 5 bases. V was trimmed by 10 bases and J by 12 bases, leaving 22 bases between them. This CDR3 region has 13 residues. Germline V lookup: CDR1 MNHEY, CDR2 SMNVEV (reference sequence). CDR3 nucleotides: TGTGCCACCCGGTTGGTCGTAGCTGGAGGGCAGTTCTTC. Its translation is CATRLVVAGGQFF.